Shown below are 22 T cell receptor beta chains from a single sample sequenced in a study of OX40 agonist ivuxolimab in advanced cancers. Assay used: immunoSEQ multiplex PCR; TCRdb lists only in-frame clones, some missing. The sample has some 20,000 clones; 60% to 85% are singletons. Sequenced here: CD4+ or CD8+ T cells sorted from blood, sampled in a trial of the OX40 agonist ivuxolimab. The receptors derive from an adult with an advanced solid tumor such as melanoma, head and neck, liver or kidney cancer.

In DNA form, the CDR3 reads TGTGCCAGCAGCCAAGAACAGGGAATTTCTGGAAACACCATATATTTT. This codes for CASSQEQGISGNTIYF. The chain links TRBV4-2 to TRBJ1-3; D is perhaps TRBD1 (6 bases). The CDR3 consists of 16 residues. V was shortened by 0 bases and J by 1 base, with 10 bases between the two germline ends. Germline loops: CDR1 LGHNA, CDR2 YNFKEQ.

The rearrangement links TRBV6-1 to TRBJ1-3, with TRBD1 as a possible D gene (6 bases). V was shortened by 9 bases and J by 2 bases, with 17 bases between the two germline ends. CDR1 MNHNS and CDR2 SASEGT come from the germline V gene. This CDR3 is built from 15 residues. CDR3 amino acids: CASSELTGTGNTIYF. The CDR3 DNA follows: TGTGCCAGTAGCGAGCTTACAGGGACTGGAAACACCATATATTTT.

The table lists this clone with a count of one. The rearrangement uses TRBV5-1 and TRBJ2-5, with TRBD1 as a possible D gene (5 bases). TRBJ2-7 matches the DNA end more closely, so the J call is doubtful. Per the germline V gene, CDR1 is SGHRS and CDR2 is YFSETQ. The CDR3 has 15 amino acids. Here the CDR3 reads CASSFRQGPVHEQYF. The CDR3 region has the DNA TGCGCCAGCAGCTTTCGGCAGGGCCCGGTGCACGAGCAGTACTTC.

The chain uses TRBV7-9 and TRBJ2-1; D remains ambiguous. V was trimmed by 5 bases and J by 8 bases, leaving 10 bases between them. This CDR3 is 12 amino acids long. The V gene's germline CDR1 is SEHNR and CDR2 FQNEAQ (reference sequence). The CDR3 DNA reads TGTGCCAGCAGCCCCGCACTACATGAGCAGTTCTTC. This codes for CASSPALHEQFF.

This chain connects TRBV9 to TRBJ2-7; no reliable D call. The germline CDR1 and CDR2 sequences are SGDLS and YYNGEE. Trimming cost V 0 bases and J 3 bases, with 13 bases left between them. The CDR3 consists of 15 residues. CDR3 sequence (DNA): TGTGCCAGCAGCGTAGAAACCGGGCCAAGCTACGAGCAGTACTTC. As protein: CASSVETGPSYEQYF.

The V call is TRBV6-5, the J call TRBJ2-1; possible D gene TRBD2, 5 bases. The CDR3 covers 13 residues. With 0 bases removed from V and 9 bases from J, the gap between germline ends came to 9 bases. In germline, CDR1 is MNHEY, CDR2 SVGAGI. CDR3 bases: TGTGCCAGCAGTTACTCGGAGGTAGCTGAGCAGTTCTTC. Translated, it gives CASSYSEVAEQFF.

The CDR3 protein is CASSAYGTASAYEQYF. In nucleotides, the CDR3 is TGTGCCAGCAGCGCATACGGGACCGCCAGCGCCTACGAGCAGTACTTC. The gene calls are TRBV9 and TRBJ2-7; tentatively, D is TRBD1 or TRBD2 (5 bases each). The CDR3 is 16 amino acids. Germline assignment: CDR1 SGDLS and CDR2 YYNGEE. Between the trimmed V and J ends, which lost 3 bases and 2 bases, there was a span of 18 bases.

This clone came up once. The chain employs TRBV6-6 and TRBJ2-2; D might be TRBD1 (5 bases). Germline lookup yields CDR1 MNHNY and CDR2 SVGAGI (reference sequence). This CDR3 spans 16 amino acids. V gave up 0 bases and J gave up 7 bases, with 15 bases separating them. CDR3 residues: CASSYSGQGSFGELFF. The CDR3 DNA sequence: TGTGCCAGCAGTTACTCTGGGCAGGGTAGCTTCGGGGAGCTGTTTTTT.

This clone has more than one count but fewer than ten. CDR3 residues: CASSQVTSGGDEQFF. Here the CDR3 DNA reads TGTGCCAGCAGCCAAGTTACTAGCGGGGGAGATGAGCAGTTCTTC. This chain connects TRBV4-2 to TRBJ2-1, with TRBD2 matching 11 bases. The germline CDR1 and CDR2 sequences are LGHNA and YNFKEQ. This CDR3 is built from 15 residues. V was pared by 1 base and J by 8 bases, with 4 bases of the junction left unmatched.

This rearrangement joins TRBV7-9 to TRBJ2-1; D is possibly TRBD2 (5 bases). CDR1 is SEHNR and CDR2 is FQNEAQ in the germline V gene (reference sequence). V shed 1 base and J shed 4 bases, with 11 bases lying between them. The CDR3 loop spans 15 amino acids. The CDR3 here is CASSLGGGFYNEQFF. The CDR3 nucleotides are TGTGCCAGCAGCTTAGGAGGCGGGTTTTACAATGAGCAGTTCTTC.

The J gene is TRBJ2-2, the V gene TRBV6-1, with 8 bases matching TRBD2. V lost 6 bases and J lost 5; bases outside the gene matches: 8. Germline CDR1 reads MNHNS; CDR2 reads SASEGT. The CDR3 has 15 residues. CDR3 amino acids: CASRTGGGRTGELFF. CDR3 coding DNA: TGTGCCAGCAGAACCGGCGGGGGGCGGACCGGGGAGCTGTTTTTT.

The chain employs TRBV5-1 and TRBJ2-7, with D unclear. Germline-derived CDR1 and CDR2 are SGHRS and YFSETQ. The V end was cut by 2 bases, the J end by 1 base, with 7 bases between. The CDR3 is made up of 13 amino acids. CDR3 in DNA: TGCGCCAGCAGCTTAACTCCATCCTACGAGCAGTACTTC. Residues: CASSLTPSYEQYF.

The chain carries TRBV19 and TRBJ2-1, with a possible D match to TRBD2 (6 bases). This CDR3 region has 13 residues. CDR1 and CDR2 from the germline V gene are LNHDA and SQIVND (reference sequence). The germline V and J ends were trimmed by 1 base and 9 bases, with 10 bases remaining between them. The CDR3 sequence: CASSIVGGGEQFF. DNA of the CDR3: TGTGCCAGTAGTATAGTGGGAGGCGGTGAGCAGTTCTTC.

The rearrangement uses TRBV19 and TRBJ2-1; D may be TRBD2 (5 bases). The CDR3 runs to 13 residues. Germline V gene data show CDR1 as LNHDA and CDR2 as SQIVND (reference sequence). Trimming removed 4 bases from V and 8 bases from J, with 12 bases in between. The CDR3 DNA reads TGTGCCAGTAGTAAGTGGGAGTCCTATGAGCAGTTCTTC. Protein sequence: CASSKWESYEQFF. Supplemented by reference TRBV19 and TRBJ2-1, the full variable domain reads DGGITQSPKYLFRKEGQNVTLSCEQNLNHDAMYWYRQDPGQGLRLIYYSQIVNDFQKGDIAEGYSVSREKKESFPLTVTSAQKNPTAFYLCASSKWESYEQFFGPGTRLTVL.

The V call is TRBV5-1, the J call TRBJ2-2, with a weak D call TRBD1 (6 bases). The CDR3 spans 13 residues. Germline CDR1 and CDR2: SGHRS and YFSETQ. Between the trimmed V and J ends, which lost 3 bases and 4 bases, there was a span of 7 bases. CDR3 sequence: CASSSRGTGELFF. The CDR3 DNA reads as TGCGCCAGCAGCTCCAGGGGCACCGGGGAGCTGTTTTTT.

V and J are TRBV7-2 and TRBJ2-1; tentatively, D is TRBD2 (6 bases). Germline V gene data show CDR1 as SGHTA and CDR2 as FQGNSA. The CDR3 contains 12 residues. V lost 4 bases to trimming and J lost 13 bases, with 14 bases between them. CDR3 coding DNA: TGTGCCAGCAGCTGGGGGACTCCGGCACAGTTCTTC. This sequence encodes CASSWGTPAQFF.

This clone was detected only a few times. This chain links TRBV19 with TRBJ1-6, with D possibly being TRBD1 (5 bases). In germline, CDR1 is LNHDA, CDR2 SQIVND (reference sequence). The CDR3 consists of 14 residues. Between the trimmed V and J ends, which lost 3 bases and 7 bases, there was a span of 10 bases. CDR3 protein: CASSIGGNNSPLHF. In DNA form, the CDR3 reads TGTGCCAGTAGTATCGGGGGGAACAATTCACCCCTCCACTTT.

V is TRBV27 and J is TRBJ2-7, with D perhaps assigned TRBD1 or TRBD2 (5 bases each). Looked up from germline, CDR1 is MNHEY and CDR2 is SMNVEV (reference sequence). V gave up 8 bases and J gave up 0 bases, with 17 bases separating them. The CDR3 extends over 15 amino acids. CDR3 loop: CASQRGGGVSYEQYF. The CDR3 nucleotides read TGTGCCAGCCAGAGGGGTGGTGGGGTCTCCTACGAGCAGTACTTC.

The CDR3 nucleotides are TGTGCCAGCAGCTTGGGCAGGGGGTATGATCAGCCCCAGCATTTT. Its protein is CASSLGRGYDQPQHF. The chain uses TRBV5-6 and TRBJ1-5; 7 bases map to TRBD1. From germline, CDR1 is SGHDT and CDR2 YYEEEE. The CDR3 has 15 residues. V was clipped by 0 bases and J by 5 bases; unmatched bases: 5. Full variable domain (missing parts from reference TRBV5-6 and TRBJ1-5): DAGVTQSPTHLIKTRGQQVTLRCSPKSGHDTVSWYQQALGQGPQFIFQYYEEEERQRGNFPDRFSGHQFPNYSSELNVNALLLGDSALYLCASSLGRGYDQPQHFGDGTRLSIL.

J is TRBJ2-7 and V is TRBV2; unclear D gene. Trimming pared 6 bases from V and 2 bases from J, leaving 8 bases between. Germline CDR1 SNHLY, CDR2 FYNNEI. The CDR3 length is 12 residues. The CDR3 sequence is CASRLLAYEQYF. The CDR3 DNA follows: TGTGCCAGCAGACTTTTGGCCTACGAGCAGTACTTC. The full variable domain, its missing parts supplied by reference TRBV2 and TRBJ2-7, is EPEVTQTPSHQVTQMGQEVILRCVPISNHLYFYWYRQILGQKVEFLVSFYNNEISEKSEIFDDQFSVERPDGSNFTLKIRSTKLEDSAMYFCASRLLAYEQYFGPGTRLTVT.

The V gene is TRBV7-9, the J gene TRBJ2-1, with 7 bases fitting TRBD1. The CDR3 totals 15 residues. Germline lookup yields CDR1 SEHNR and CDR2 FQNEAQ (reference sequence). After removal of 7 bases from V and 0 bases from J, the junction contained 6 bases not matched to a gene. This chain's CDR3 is CASTAQGVSYNEQFF. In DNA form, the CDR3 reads TGTGCCAGCACCGCCCAGGGGGTCTCCTACAATGAGCAGTTCTTC. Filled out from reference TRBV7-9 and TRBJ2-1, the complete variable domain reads DTGVSQNPRHKITKRGQNVTFRCDPISEHNRLYWYRQTLGQGPEFLTYFQNEAQLEKSRLLSDRFSAERPKGSFSTLEIQRTEQGDSAMYLCASTAQGVSYNEQFFGPGTRLTVL.

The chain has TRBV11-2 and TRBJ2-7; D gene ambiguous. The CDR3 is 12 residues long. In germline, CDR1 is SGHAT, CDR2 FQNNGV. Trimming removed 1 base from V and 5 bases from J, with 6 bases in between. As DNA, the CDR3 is TGTGCCAGCAGCTTAGGAGGCCACGAGCAGTACTTC. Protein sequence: CASSLGGHEQYF.